These 26 T cell receptor beta chains were all obtained from the same sample, sequenced in a study of cytomegalovirus exposure and HLA in healthy donors. PCR involved 60 Vbeta and 13 Jbeta primers. The data were produced by immunoSEQ multiplex PCR, yet TCRdb's version contains in-frame clones alone and is incomplete. The sample contains 130,000 or so clones, almost 85% of which appear only once. Sequencing was performed on PBMCs. The receptor set was obtained from a woman under 30 in good health and CMV-seronegative.

This clone was detected only once. The chain uses TRBV5-8 and TRBJ2-1; 14 nucleotides line up with TRBD2. J lost 3 bases, V lost 3 bases, and 11 bases had no gene match. This CDR3 has 19 residues. In germline, CDR1 is SGHTS, CDR2 YDEGEE. As DNA, the CDR3 is TGTGCCAGCAGCTCAAGACAGACCGGGACTAGCGGGAGCTACAATGAGCAGTTCTTC. Protein sequence: CASSSRQTGTSGSYNEQFF.

V gene TRBV18 combines with J gene TRBJ1-6; D gene uncertain. Trimming pared 6 bases from V and 8 bases from J, leaving 17 bases between. Germline-derived CDR1 and CDR2 are KGHSH and LQKENI. The CDR3 loop spans 15 amino acids. CDR3 DNA sequence: TGTGCCAGCTCCTCCTTCGGTACTGTGGATTCACCCCTCCACTTT. This gives the protein CASSSFGTVDSPLHF. Complete variable domain (other parts from reference TRBV18 and TRBJ1-6): NAGVMQNPRHLVRRRGQEARLRCSPMKGHSHVYWYRQLPEEGLKFMVYLQKENIIDESGMPKERFSAEFPKEGPSILRIQQVVRGDSAAYFCASSSFGTVDSPLHFGNGTRLTVT.

The V gene is TRBV30, the J gene TRBJ1-1; 8 positions match TRBD1. The CDR3 runs to 13 residues. Germline V CDR1 and CDR2: GTSNPN, SVGIG (reference sequence). The V and J ends lost 4 bases and 7 bases, in that order; junction bases with no gene match: 8. The CDR3 nucleotides are TGTGCCTGGAAGAGACAGGGGAGTTTTGAAGCTTTCTTT. It is translated as CAWKRQGSFEAFF.

This sequence joins TRBV27 and TRBJ1-6; unclear D gene. The CDR3 sequence is 15 residues long. Trimming left V 7 bases short and J 7 bases short, with 17 bases between. Germline V gene lookup returns CDR1 MNHEY and CDR2 SMNVEV (reference sequence). CDR3 protein: CASTNLSGGNSPLHF. DNA for the CDR3: TGTGCCAGCACCAATCTGTCGGGAGGGAATTCACCCCTCCACTTT.

The chain employs TRBV27 and TRBJ1-3; TRBD1 agrees at 7 bases. The germline V gene encodes CDR1 MNHEY and CDR2 SMNVEV (reference sequence). CDR3 size: 14 residues. The V gene end was trimmed by 6 bases and the J gene end by 0 bases; junction bases not matched to a gene: 2. In DNA form, the CDR3 reads TGTGCCAGCAGCGACAGGGTCTCTGGAAACACCATATATTTT. Translated, it gives CASSDRVSGNTIYF.

The J gene is TRBJ2-4, the V gene TRBV4-3; maybe TRBD2 (6 bases). The CDR3 extends over 17 amino acids. V was clipped by 1 base and J by 1 base, with 14 bases between them. Looked up from germline, CDR1 is LGHNA and CDR2 is YSLEER. In DNA form, the CDR3 reads TGCGCCAGCAGCCAAGTGTTAGGAGGGTTTGCCAAAAACATTCAGTACTTC. Amino acids: CASSQVLGGFAKNIQYF.

As DNA, the CDR3 is TGTGCCTGGAGTCGGGATTTGAACACTGAAGCTTTCTTT. Translated, it gives CAWSRDLNTEAFF. The chain joins TRBV30 to TRBJ1-1, with D unclear. The CDR3 sequence is 13 residues long. V lost 2 bases, J lost 0 bases, and 7 bases lay in between. The germline gives CDR1 GTSNPN, CDR2 SVGIG (reference sequence).

The chain has TRBV19 and TRBJ1-3, with D unresolved. Germline V lookup: CDR1 LNHDA, CDR2 SQIVND (reference sequence). The V gene lost 5 bases and the J gene lost 0 bases, with 11 bases spanning the gap. The CDR3 length is 15 residues. The CDR3 DNA reads as TGTGCCAGTAGTCTTACAGTCTACTCTGGAAACACCATATATTTT. It is translated as CASSLTVYSGNTIYF.

The genes are TRBV5-6 and TRBJ2-1; weak D call: TRBD1 (5 bases). Germline CDR1 SGHDT, CDR2 YYEEEE. V was cut by 1 base and J by 4 bases, with 9 bases left in between. The CDR3 length is 14 residues. CDR3 residues: CASSLTGSYNEQFF. In DNA form, the CDR3 reads TGTGCCAGCAGCTTGACAGGTTCATACAATGAGCAGTTCTTC.

This chain links TRBV5-8 with TRBJ1-4, with 7 bases aligning to TRBD1. The CDR3 has 16 amino acids. V trimming: 4 bases; J trimming: 7 bases; junction bases outside the gene matches: 13. The V gene's germline CDR1 is SGHTS and CDR2 YDEGEE. The chain's CDR3 is CASSLGTEGGIEKLFF. The CDR3 nucleotides read TGTGCCAGCAGCCTGGGGACAGAGGGTGGTATTGAAAAACTGTTTTTT.

This clone was found a few times. The V and J genes are TRBV7-9 and TRBJ1-2; D is undetermined. This CDR3 has 12 residues. The V and J ends lost 7 bases and 8 bases respectively, with 14 bases between them. CDR1 and CDR2 from the germline V gene are SEHNR and FQNEAQ (reference sequence). The CDR3: CASTRFGHGYTF. The DNA for the CDR3 is TGTGCCAGCACCCGTTTTGGGCACGGCTACACCTTC.

This chain joins TRBV5-8 and TRBJ2-5, with D possibly being TRBD2 (7 bases). This CDR3 region has 14 residues. CDR1 and CDR2 (germline): SGHTS, YDEGEE. V lost 3 bases and J 7 bases, leaving 16 bases between the germline ends. The CDR3 DNA reads as TGTGCCAGCAGCTCGAGGACGGGGGGCGGGACCCAGTACTTC. Its protein product is CASSSRTGGGTQYF.

This clone was recorded a few times. V and J are TRBV12-5 and TRBJ2-7; 8 nucleotides line up with TRBD2. This CDR3 contains 16 residues. CDR1 is LGHNT and CDR2 is FRNRAP in the germline V gene. J was trimmed by 5 bases and V by 0 bases; bases with no gene match: 9. The CDR3 loop is CASGLVPAGDRNEQYF. The CDR3 bases are TGTGCTAGTGGTTTGGTACCAGCGGGGGATCGTAACGAGCAGTACTTC.

V gene TRBV6-1 combines with J gene TRBJ2-4; D is unclear. The CDR3 spans 12 residues. Germline V gives CDR1 MNHNS, CDR2 SASEGT. V was cut by 5 bases and J by 10 bases, with 12 bases left in between. CDR3 region: CASSFTQAIQYF. As DNA, the CDR3 is TGTGCCAGCAGTTTCACTCAGGCGATTCAGTACTTC.

This sequence joins TRBV6-1 and TRBJ2-5; D is unresolved. The J call may be mistaken, given a closer DNA end match to TRBJ2-7. The CDR3 length is 13 residues. The V gene's germline CDR1 is MNHNS and CDR2 SASEGT. CDR3 protein: CASIKQVSYEQYF. Here the CDR3 DNA reads TGTGCCAGCATCAAGCAAGTCTCCTACGAGCAGTACTTC.

This rearrangement joins TRBV6-6 to TRBJ2-1, with 8 bases fitting TRBD2. J gave up 0 bases and V 6 bases, and 4 bases lay outside the gene matches. CDR1 MNHNY and CDR2 SVGAGI come from the germline V gene (reference sequence). The CDR3 is 15 residues long. CDR3 sequence reads: CASSSSGSSYNEQFF. The CDR3 region has the DNA TGTGCCAGCAGCTCCAGCGGGAGCTCCTACAATGAGCAGTTCTTC.

This CDR3 is CASSSYRGDGYTF. The CDR3 DNA reads as TGCGCCAGCAGCTCCTACAGGGGTGATGGCTACACCTTC. The chain has TRBV5-1 and TRBJ1-2; 7 bases are shared with TRBD1. This CDR3 region has 13 residues. Trimming at V came to 3 bases and at J to 6 bases, leaving 5 bases not matched to a gene. From germline, CDR1 is SGHRS and CDR2 YFSETQ.

V and J are TRBV18 and TRBJ1-4; possible D gene TRBD1, 5 bases. The ends were cut back, 0 bases at V and 7 bases at J, with 9 bases in the middle. The CDR3 contains 14 residues. The germline V gene encodes CDR1 KGHSH and CDR2 LQKENI. The CDR3 region has the DNA TGTGCCAGCTCACCACCCATCAGGGCTGAAAAACTGTTTTTT. Translation gives CASSPPIRAEKLFF.

The chain employs TRBV5-1 and TRBJ2-7, with a weak D call TRBD2 (6 bases). Germline V gives CDR1 SGHRS, CDR2 YFSETQ. This CDR3 is built from 14 residues. V was cut by 3 bases and J by 1 base, with 11 bases left in between. The CDR3 protein is CASSSTSGSYEQYF. The CDR3 DNA reads as TGCGCCAGCAGCTCAACCAGCGGGTCCTACGAGCAGTACTTC.

The chain links TRBV6-5 to TRBJ2-7, with 9 bases matching TRBD1. Trimming took 10 bases from V and 3 from J; bases not matched to a gene: 4. The germline V gene has CDR1 MNHEY and CDR2 SVGAGI. The CDR3 covers 12 residues. The CDR3 coding sequence is TGTGCCACTGGGACAGGGAACTACGAGCAGTACTTC. This sequence encodes CATGTGNYEQYF.

The V call is TRBV19, the J call TRBJ1-6; no clear D. CDR3 length: 16 residues. Looked up from germline, CDR1 is LNHDA and CDR2 is SQIVND (reference sequence). V shed 5 bases and J shed 0 bases, with 11 bases lying between them. This chain's CDR3 is CASSYRASSYNSPLHF. CDR3 DNA sequence: TGTGCCAGTAGTTACCGAGCGAGCTCCTATAATTCACCCCTCCACTTT.

The chain carries TRBV4-1 and TRBJ2-1; perhaps TRBD1 as D (6 bases). The CDR3 totals 16 residues. Deletions cut 0 bases from V and 4 bases from J, with 13 bases between. Germline V gene sequence: CDR1 MGHRA, CDR2 YSYEKL. CDR3 bases: TGCGCCAGCAGCCAAGATGACAGGCCACGATACAATGAGCAGTTCTTC. Amino acids: CASSQDDRPRYNEQFF.

Written as DNA, the CDR3 is TGTGCCATCAGTGCGGGGACTGAAGCTTTCTTT. Its protein product is CAISAGTEAFF. The chain links TRBV10-3 to TRBJ1-1; no clear D. The CDR3 length is 11 residues. The germline V gene encodes CDR1 ENHRY and CDR2 SYGVKD. V lost 4 bases and J lost 5, with 5 bases in between.

This sequence joins TRBV19 and TRBJ2-5; tentative D call: TRBD1 (6 bases). TRBJ2-7 explains the end of the DNA better; the J call may be wrong. The CDR3 has 12 residues. Per germline, CDR1 LNHDA and CDR2 SQIVND (reference sequence). This CDR3 reads CASRDTTYEQYF. In DNA, the CDR3 is TGTGCCAGCAGGGACACCACCTACGAGCAGTACTTC.

Comment on this clone: Sequence at one end of the junction differs from germline and may be a read error. The chain employs TRBV29-1 and TRBJ2-6, with D perhaps matching TRBD2 (6 bases). Germline lookup yields CDR1 SQVTM and CDR2 ANQGSEA. The CDR3 is 14 residues long. CDR3 bases: TGCAGCGTAGGAGAGGGGCGCGGGGCCAACGGCCTGACTTTC. Translated, it gives CSVGEGRGANGLTF.

The J gene is TRBJ1-1, the V gene TRBV19, with D possibly matching TRBD1 (5 bases). The V end was cut by 8 bases, the J end by 5 bases, with 15 bases between. CDR3 length equals 13 residues. CDR1 LNHDA and CDR2 SQIVND come from the germline V gene (reference sequence). CDR3 sequence (DNA): TGTGCCAGTGCGACAGCCTCCAGGACTGAAGCTTTCTTT. This translates into CASATASRTEAFF.